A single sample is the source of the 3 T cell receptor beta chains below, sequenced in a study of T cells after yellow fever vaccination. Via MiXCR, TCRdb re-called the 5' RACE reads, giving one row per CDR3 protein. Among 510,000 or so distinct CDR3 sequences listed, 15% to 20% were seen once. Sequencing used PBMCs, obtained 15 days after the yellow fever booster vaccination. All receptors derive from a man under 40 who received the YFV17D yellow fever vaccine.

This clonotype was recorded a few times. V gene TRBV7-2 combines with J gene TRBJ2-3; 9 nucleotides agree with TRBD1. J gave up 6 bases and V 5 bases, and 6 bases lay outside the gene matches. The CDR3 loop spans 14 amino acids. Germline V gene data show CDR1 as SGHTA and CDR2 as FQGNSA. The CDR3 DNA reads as TGTGCCAGCAGCACAACAGGGGGCTGGGATACGCAGTATTTT. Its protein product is CASSTTGGWDTQYF.

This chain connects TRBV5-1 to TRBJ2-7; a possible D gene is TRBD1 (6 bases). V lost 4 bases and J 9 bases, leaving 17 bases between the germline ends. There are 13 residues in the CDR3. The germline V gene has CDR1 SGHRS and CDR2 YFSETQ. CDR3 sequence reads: CASSKGDNPRQYF. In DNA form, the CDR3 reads TGCGCCAGCAGCAAAGGGGACAACCCGAGGCAGTACTTC.

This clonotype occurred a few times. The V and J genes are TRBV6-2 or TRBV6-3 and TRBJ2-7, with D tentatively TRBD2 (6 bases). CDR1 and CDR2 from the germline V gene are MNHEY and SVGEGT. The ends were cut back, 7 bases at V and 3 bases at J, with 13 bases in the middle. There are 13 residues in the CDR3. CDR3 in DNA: TGTGCCAGCACCGACGGGACTTACTACGAGCAGTACTTC. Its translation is CASTDGTYYEQYF.